This is a list of T cell receptor beta chains from one sample in a study of blood T cell repertoires in COVID-19. TCRdb keeps only in-frame clones here, not all; method: immunoSEQ multiplex PCR. The data show just under 150,000 clones, approximately 80% seen once. Sequencing was done on a sample of peripheral blood. These TCRs come from a human donor in a cohort sampled during active COVID-19. Both conserved end residues are part of each CDR3. The D gene is left open where the match is weak.

v_gene: TRBV27; d_gene: TRBD2; j_gene: TRBJ2-7; CDR3nt: TGTGCCAGCAGGGCTAGCGGGGGTTCCTACGAGCAGTACTTC; CDR3aa: CASRASGGSYEQYF
v_gene: TRBV18; d_gene: NA; j_gene: TRBJ2-5; CDR3nt: TGTGCCAGCTCACCCGGCGGGGGCCCCCAAGAGACCCAGTACTTC; CDR3aa: CASSPGGGPQETQYF
v_gene: TRBV4-2; d_gene: NA; j_gene: TRBJ1-1; CDR3nt: TGTGCCAGCAGCCATCCCCTCGACACTGAAGCTTTCTTT; CDR3aa: CASSHPLDTEAFF
v_gene: TRBV6-5; d_gene: NA; j_gene: TRBJ2-1; CDR3nt: TGTGCCAGCAGTAGACTCCACAATGAGCAGTTCTTC; CDR3aa: CASSRLHNEQFF
v_gene: TRBV5-4; d_gene: NA; j_gene: TRBJ2-3; CDR3nt: TGTGCCAGCACAACAGGGCAAGGGACAGATACGCAGTATTTT; CDR3aa: CASTTGQGTDTQYF
v_gene: TRBV30; d_gene: NA; j_gene: TRBJ1-4; CDR3nt: TGTGCCTGGACCGGGGACACAGATAATGAAAAACTGTTTTTT; CDR3aa: CAWTGDTDNEKLFF
v_gene: TRBV30; d_gene: NA; j_gene: TRBJ1-2; CDR3nt: TGTGCCTGGGACCGCCTAGGGGGATCCCACTATGGCTACACCTTC; CDR3aa: CAWDRLGGSHYGYTF
v_gene: TRBV11-2; d_gene: NA; j_gene: TRBJ1-1; CDR3nt: TGCGCCAGCAGCTCAGGGGTGGGCACTGAAGCTTTCTTT; CDR3aa: CASSSGVGTEAFF
v_gene: TRBV7-9; d_gene: NA; j_gene: TRBJ1-1; CDR3nt: TGTGCCAGCAGACCGTTTACAGGGTTGAACACTGAAGCTTTCTTT; CDR3aa: CASRPFTGLNTEAFF
v_gene: TRBV3-1/TRBV3-2; d_gene: NA; j_gene: TRBJ2-3; CDR3nt: TGTGCCAGCAGCCAAGATCCCCCTTTTCAGGGGGAGGCAGATACGCAGTATTTT; CDR3aa: CASSQDPPFQGEADTQYF
v_gene: TRBV2; d_gene: NA; j_gene: TRBJ2-5; CDR3nt: TGTGCCAGCGCTCAGGGACTCCAAGAGACCCAGTACTTC; CDR3aa: CASAQGLQETQYF
v_gene: TRBV2; d_gene: TRBD1; j_gene: TRBJ2-7; CDR3nt: TGTGCCAGCACTCTAGCCGGGACAGGGGTCTCCAACGAGCAGTACTTC; CDR3aa: CASTLAGTGVSNEQYF
v_gene: TRBV15; d_gene: NA; j_gene: TRBJ2-2; CDR3nt: TGTGCCACCAGCAGAGATCAGGGCGGTCTCACCGGGGAGCTGTTTTTT; CDR3aa: CATSRDQGGLTGELFF
v_gene: TRBV6-1; d_gene: NA; j_gene: TRBJ2-5; CDR3nt: TGTGCCAGCAGTGAAATAGGGCAGGGGCCGGGGACCCAGTACTTC; CDR3aa: CASSEIGQGPGTQYF